The text below deals with one T cell receptor beta chain. V trimming: 5 bases; J trimming: 8 bases; junction bases outside the gene matches: 7. The CDR3 sequence is 15 residues long. Germline values: CDR1 MNHNS, CDR2 SASEGT. Each CDR3 protein is one row after TCRdb ran MiXCR on the 5' RACE reads. Among 50,000 or so distinct CDR3 sequences, around 14% were seen once, and the ten largest hold about 9.1%. The sample is drawn from a study of early T cells in non-severe SARS-CoV-2 infection. The TCR comes from an adult who was a healthcare worker with PCR-confirmed SARS-CoV-2 infection or an uninfected control (not recorded which). The sequencing here drew on whole blood, taken at baseline. The chain has TRBV6-1 and TRBJ2-1; TRBD1 matches at 12 bases. CDR3 nucleotides: TGTGCCAGCAGTCCGCCGGGACAGGGGGCGGATGAGCAGTTCTTC. Translation gives CASSPPGQGADEQFF.